What follows are 25 T cell receptor beta chains derived from one specimen sequenced in a study of T cell responses to AZD1222 COVID-19 vaccine. Assay: immunoSEQ multiplex PCR; the TCRdb copy retains only in-frame clones and omits some. The repertoire holds approximately 140,000 clones, with approximately 91% as singletons. The specimen was peripheral blood, collected 28 days after the second AZD1222 dose. The receptors derive from an adult who received the AZD1222 COVID-19 vaccine.

The gene calls are TRBV6-6 and TRBJ1-2; D is ambiguous. Germline loops: CDR1 MNHNY, CDR2 SVGAGI (reference sequence). The CDR3 covers 13 residues. V was cut by 6 bases and J by 2 bases, with 10 bases left in between. The CDR3 region is CASRAATNYGYTF. The CDR3 DNA sequence: TGTGCCAGCAGGGCAGCCACAAACTATGGCTACACCTTC.

This chain uses TRBV3-1 (or the pseudogene TRBV3-2) with TRBJ2-3; D not resolved. The CDR3 has 16 amino acids. V was clipped by 1 base and J by 2 bases, with 13 bases between them. The germline V gene encodes CDR1 LGHDT and CDR2 YNNKEL (reference sequence). DNA of the CDR3: TGTGCCAGCAGCCAAGTCCGAGGTCACATCACAGATACGCAGTATTTT. It yields the protein CASSQVRGHITDTQYF.

The rearrangement links TRBV7-2 to TRBJ2-4; the D is unclear. V lost 3 bases and J lost 1, with 7 bases in between. Germline values: CDR1 SGHTA, CDR2 FQGNSA. The CDR3 runs 14 residues. CDR3 in DNA: TGTGCCAGCAGCTTGGCTTCGGCCAAAAACATTCAGTACTTC. This gives the protein CASSLASAKNIQYF.

This rearrangement joins TRBV6-5 to TRBJ2-2, with D possibly being TRBD1 or TRBD2 (6 bases each). CDR3 length equals 16 residues. Germline CDR1 MNHEY, CDR2 SVGAGI. Trimming took off 1 base at V and 4 bases at J, with 13 bases between the two ends. CDR3 nucleotide sequence: TGTGCCAGCAGTTACTTCGGGGGCTGGAGCACCGGGGAGCTGTTTTTT. Protein sequence: CASSYFGGWSTGELFF.

This chain connects TRBV11-2 to TRBJ2-5; D remains ambiguous. V was pared by 2 bases and J by 5 bases, with 9 bases between. CDR3 size: 13 residues. CDR1 and CDR2 from the germline V gene are SGHAT and FQNNGV. The CDR3 nucleotides are TGTGCCAGCAGCTTAAGACGGTGGGAGACCCAGTACTTC. This sequence encodes CASSLRRWETQYF.

The gene calls are TRBV7-9 and TRBJ2-1; no firm D call. V lost 5 bases and J 6 bases, leaving 11 bases between the germline ends. Germline V CDR1 and CDR2: SEHNR, FQNEAQ (reference sequence). The CDR3 is 13 residues long. CDR3 sequence reads: CASSGLWSNEQFF. As DNA, the CDR3 is TGTGCCAGCAGCGGCCTATGGAGCAATGAGCAGTTCTTC.

This chain connects TRBV7-8 to TRBJ1-2; D is unclear. Per germline, CDR1 SGHVS and CDR2 FQNEAQ. This CDR3 region has 13 residues. V was pared by 7 bases and J by 0 bases, with 9 bases between. The CDR3 loop reads CASTQWSNYGYTF. For the CDR3, the DNA is TGTGCCAGCACCCAATGGTCTAACTATGGCTACACCTTC. The full variable domain, completed using reference TRBV7-8 and TRBJ1-2, is GAGVSQSPRYKVAKRGQDVALRCDPISGHVSLFWYQQALGQGPEFLTYFQNEAQLDKSGLPSDRFFAERPEGSVSTLKIQRTQQEDSAVYLCASTQWSNYGYTFGSGTRLTVV.

This chain uses TRBV29-1 with TRBJ1-1; D possibly corresponds to TRBD1 (6 bases). The CDR3 is 11 residues long. V gave up 6 bases and J gave up 10 bases, with 15 bases separating them. Germline V gene lookup returns CDR1 SQVTM and CDR2 ANQGSEA. The CDR3 protein is CSVLYRDTAFF. CDR3 nucleotides: TGCAGCGTGCTTTACCGGGACACAGCTTTCTTT.

V gene TRBV18 combines with J gene TRBJ1-2; no firm D call. The CDR3 spans 15 residues. CDR1 and CDR2 from the germline V gene are KGHSH and LQKENI. V was trimmed by 2 bases and J by 3 bases, leaving 13 bases between them. CDR3 coding DNA: TGTGCCAGCTCACCAACTAGCACGGGAGACTATGGCTACACCTTC. Protein product: CASSPTSTGDYGYTF.

The chain combines TRBV24-1 with TRBJ1-1, with D unclear. Germline V gene sequence: CDR1 KGHDR, CDR2 SFDVKD. Trimming pared 6 bases from V and 4 bases from J, leaving 11 bases between. This CDR3 spans 13 amino acids. The CDR3 is CATSLRTGTEAFF. CDR3 bases: TGTGCCACCAGTCTCAGGACGGGCACTGAAGCTTTCTTT.

This rearrangement joins TRBV7-2 to TRBJ2-3, with 14 bases identical to TRBD2. The germline V gene has CDR1 SGHTA and CDR2 FQGNSA. Unmatched junction bases numbered 3, after V lost 6 bases and J lost 1 base. The CDR3 runs 16 residues. CDR3 DNA: TGTGCCAGCAGTCTGGGACTAGCGGGGGGCACAGATACGCAGTATTTT. Its translation is CASSLGLAGGTDTQYF.

The rearrangement uses TRBV7-2 and TRBJ2-3, with 7 bases identical to TRBD2. The V gene's germline CDR1 is SGHTA and CDR2 FQGNSA. The CDR3 has 17 residues. V dropped 1 base and J dropped 0; count of bases not matched to a gene: 7. This chain's CDR3 is CASSLVRTSLSTDTQYF. In DNA, the CDR3 is TGTGCCAGCAGCTTAGTCCGGACTAGTCTTAGCACAGATACGCAGTATTTT.

The chain uses TRBV27 and TRBJ2-1; 8 bases agree with TRBD2. Germline V gives CDR1 MNHEY, CDR2 SMNVEV (reference sequence). CDR3 size: 14 residues. Trimming cost V 6 bases and J 6 bases; bases outside gene matches: 7. CDR3 DNA sequence: TGTGCCAGCAGCCCCGGACTAGCTACCAATGAGCAGTTCTTC. Its protein product is CASSPGLATNEQFF.

J is TRBJ2-7 and V is TRBV10-3; the match to TRBD1 covers 8 bases. CDR3 length: 17 amino acids. The germline V gene has CDR1 ENHRY and CDR2 SYGVKD. The J segment lost 5 bases and the V segment lost 6 bases, leaving 18 bases of the junction unmatched. CDR3 sequence (DNA): TGTGCCATCAGCCGAACCCCGACAGGGGCCGGGCTCAACGAGCAGTACTTC. This gives the protein CAISRTPTGAGLNEQYF.

This chain uses TRBV6-5 with TRBJ2-6; D unresolved. V shed 5 bases and J shed 2 bases, with 7 bases lying between them. The germline V gene encodes CDR1 MNHEY and CDR2 SVGAGI. This CDR3 is built from 14 residues. In DNA, the CDR3 is TGTGCCAGCAGTCCTATGACTGGGGCCAACGTCCTGACTTTC. Encoded protein: CASSPMTGANVLTF.

V gene TRBV6-6 combines with J gene TRBJ1-2, with D possibly matching TRBD1 (6 bases). Trimming pared 5 bases from V and 8 bases from J, leaving 24 bases between. This CDR3 has 16 residues. CDR1 is MNHNY and CDR2 is SVGAGI in the germline V gene (reference sequence). CDR3 in amino acids: CASSTGTFPYLQGYTF. The CDR3 region has the DNA TGTGCCAGCAGTACTGGGACATTCCCGTACCTCCAAGGCTACACCTTC.

The chain combines TRBV27 with TRBJ2-2; D possibly corresponds to TRBD2 (5 bases). The germline V gene encodes CDR1 MNHEY and CDR2 SMNVEV (reference sequence). V lost 6 bases to trimming and J lost 8 bases, with 13 bases between them. The CDR3 runs 13 residues. The chain's CDR3 is CASSYTSLGELFF. For the CDR3, the DNA is TGTGCCAGCAGCTACACTAGTCTGGGGGAGCTGTTTTTT.

The chain employs TRBV19 and TRBJ1-5; D remains ambiguous. The ends were cut back, 3 bases at V and 1 base at J, with 7 bases in the middle. The germline CDR1 and CDR2 sequences are LNHDA and SQIVND (reference sequence). The length of the CDR3 is 14 residues. The CDR3 coding sequence is TGTGCCAGTAGTATGGGTGGGAGCAATCAGCCCCAGCATTTT. This sequence encodes CASSMGGSNQPQHF.

CDR3 sequence: CASSLGPQGAQETQYF. The CDR3, as DNA: TGCGCCAGCAGCTTGGGGCCCCAGGGCGCCCAAGAGACCCAGTACTTC. This chain links TRBV5-1 with TRBJ2-5; tentative D call: TRBD1 (5 bases). Germline assignment: CDR1 SGHRS and CDR2 YFSETQ. Trimming stripped 0 bases from V and 1 base from J, with 13 bases between. The CDR3 contains 16 residues.

The V and J genes are TRBV11-2 and TRBJ2-7; TRBD2 agrees at 8 bases. With V trimmed by 4 bases and J by 0 bases, 2 bases remained unmatched. The CDR3 runs 14 residues. Germline CDR1 and CDR2: SGHAT and FQNNGV. The CDR3 sequence is CASSSTSGSYEQYV. CDR3 nucleotide sequence: TGTGCCAGCAGCTCTACTAGCGGCTCCTACGAGCAGTACGTC.

This chain uses TRBV7-2 with TRBJ1-1; D gene ambiguous. V gave up 2 bases and J gave up 7 bases, with 8 bases separating them. Germline assignment: CDR1 SGHTA and CDR2 FQGNSA. The CDR3 is 12 residues long. In nucleotides, the CDR3 is TGTGCCAGCAGCTTATTTCTCGGTGAAGCTTTCTTT. Translating gives CASSLFLGEAFF.

V and J are TRBV5-1 and TRBJ1-1; no clear D gene. The V gene lost 6 bases and the J gene lost 0 bases, with 12 bases spanning the gap. Germline CDR1 SGHRS, CDR2 YFSETQ. This CDR3 has 14 amino acids. CDR3 in amino acids: CASKKGTMNTEAFF. CDR3 DNA: TGCGCCAGCAAGAAGGGCACCATGAACACTGAAGCTTTCTTT. The variable domain in full, with the rest retrieved from reference TRBV5-1 and TRBJ1-1, is KAGVTQTPRYLIKTRGQQVTLSCSPISGHRSVSWYQQTPGQGLQFLFEYFSETQRNKGNFPGRFSGRQFSNSRSEMNVSTLELGDSALYLCASKKGTMNTEAFFGQGTRLTVV.

CDR3 amino acids: CASSYTWGNTEAFF. In DNA, the CDR3 is TGTGCCAGCAGTTACACGTGGGGGAACACTGAAGCTTTCTTT. V and J are TRBV6-5 and TRBJ1-1; D remains unclear. V lost 2 bases and J lost 1, with 8 bases in between. This CDR3 is 14 amino acids long. Germline V gene data show CDR1 as MNHEY and CDR2 as SVGAGI.

The J gene is TRBJ2-5, the V gene TRBV10-3; TRBD1 or TRBD2 may be the D gene (6 bases each). The CDR3 extends over 14 amino acids. Germline lookup yields CDR1 ENHRY and CDR2 SYGVKD. V was clipped by 8 bases and J by 1 base, with 14 bases between them. CDR3: CAISREGGQETQYF. The CDR3 bases are TGTGCCATCTCCCGAGAGGGGGGCCAAGAGACCCAGTACTTC.

The V gene is TRBV10-3, the J gene TRBJ1-5; D ambiguous. The CDR3 sequence is 13 residues long. The germline V gene encodes CDR1 ENHRY and CDR2 SYGVKD. V was shortened by 5 bases and J by 7 bases, with 12 bases between the two germline ends. DNA for the CDR3: TGTGCCATCAGTTATTGGGAGGGACAGCCCCAGCATTTT. It codes for CAISYWEGQPQHF.